This TCR beta chain comes out of a study of response to subunit inactivated influenza vaccine. Study conclusions and caveats: That few new T cells are recruited by each seasonal influenza vaccination was the authors' suggestion.

TCRdb re-called the RT-PCR reads with MiXCR, one entry per CDR3 protein. The table includes 400,000 to 550,000 distinct CDR3 sequences, roughly 23% detected once. For this clonotype: Its antigen is unidentified.

Sequenced material: CD4+ T cells sorted from PBMCs, taken roughly 5 days after vaccination. The TCR comes from a man between 45 and 60 years old who received an inactivated influenza vaccine.

In DNA form, the CDR3 reads TGCAGTGCTAGAGATGAAAAGTCGGCAGAAAAACTGTTTTTT. This gives the protein CSARDEKSAEKLFF. V usage is TRBV20-1 and J usage is TRBJ1-4; D unresolved. Germline V gene lookup returns CDR1 DFQATT and CDR2 SNEGSKA (reference sequence). This CDR3 region has 14 residues. The ends were cut back, 0 bases at V and 8 bases at J, with 13 bases in the middle.